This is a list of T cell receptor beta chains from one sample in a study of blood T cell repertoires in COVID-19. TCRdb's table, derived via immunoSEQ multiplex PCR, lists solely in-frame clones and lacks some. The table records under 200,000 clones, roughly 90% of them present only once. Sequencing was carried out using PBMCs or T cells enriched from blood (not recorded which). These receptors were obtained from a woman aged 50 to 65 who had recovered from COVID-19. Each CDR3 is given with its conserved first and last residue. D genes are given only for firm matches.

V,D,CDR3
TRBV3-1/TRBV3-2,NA,CASSQGARMGYTF
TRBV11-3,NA,CASSRGEVFDGFANTGELFF
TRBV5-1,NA,CASSLAGVGGYTF
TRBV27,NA,CASFGANYGYTF
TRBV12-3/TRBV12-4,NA,CASRQRYTGELFF
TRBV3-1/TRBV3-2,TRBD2,CASSQGLAGGQETQYF
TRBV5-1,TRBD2,CASSLGGGYNEQFF
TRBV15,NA,CATSRDKQNRYGYTF
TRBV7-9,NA,CASSEIRGRGEQYF
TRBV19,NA,CASSGYRGTEAFF
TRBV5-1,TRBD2,CASNRGRLGTSGGRTIYNEQFF
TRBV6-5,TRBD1,CASSYRTGGNTIYF
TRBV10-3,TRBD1,CAITMTGATGELFF
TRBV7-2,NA,CASSPNGQIMNTEAFF
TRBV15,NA,CATSRDRNTGELFF
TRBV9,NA,CASSVASLTDTQYF
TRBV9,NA,CASSAKPPTVMNTEAFF
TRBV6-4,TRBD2,CASSDNSGGADTQYF
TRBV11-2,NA,CASSLEHVSNEQFF
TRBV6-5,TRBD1,CASTPGQPYNEQFF
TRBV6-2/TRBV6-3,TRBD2,CASSYRLAGAFNEQFF
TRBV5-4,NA,CASSSDQVSYGYTF
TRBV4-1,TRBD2,CASSQERGSSYNEQFF
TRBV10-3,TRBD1,CAISGGSGQGAYGYTF
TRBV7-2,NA,CASSPGLRMSEAFF
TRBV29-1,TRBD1,CSGTGAEETQYF
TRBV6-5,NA,CASNAGLDGYTF
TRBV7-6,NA,CASSLRSRRIINQPQHF
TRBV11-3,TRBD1,CASSLVRQGESYEQYF
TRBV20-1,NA,CSATPSTEAFF
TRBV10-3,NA,CAISVDSYGYTF
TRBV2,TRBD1,CASSATGGAMYTQYF
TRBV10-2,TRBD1,CASSVTGASNQPQHF
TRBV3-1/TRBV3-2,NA,CASSQVSVPYEQYF
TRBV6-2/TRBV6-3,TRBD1,CASSPRQGRYTEAFF
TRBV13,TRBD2,CASSLAASGGAFEQFF
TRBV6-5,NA,CASTPSRGNYGYTF
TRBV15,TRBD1,CATSREDRGLDTIYF
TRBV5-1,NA,CASSRENGDTEAFF
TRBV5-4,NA,CASSLVGALGATQYF
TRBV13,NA,CASSLGPDRFYGYTF
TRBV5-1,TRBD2,CASSLRPSGGSYEQYF
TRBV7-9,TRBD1,CASSVTGANYGYTF
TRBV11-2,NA,CASSSDPGGNTIYF
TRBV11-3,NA,CASSPVGGAGNTIYF
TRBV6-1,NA,CASSERSAGNSYEQYF